This passage covers 19 T cell receptor beta chains from one sample sequenced in a study of blood T cell repertoires in COVID-19. The protocol was immunoSEQ multiplex PCR, while the TCRdb copy is restricted to in-frame clones and leaves out a portion. The sample consists of some 180,000 clones, 75% to 90% of them appearing once. The sequenced sample was peripheral blood. The receptors were sampled from a man aged 55 to 70 with acute or convalescent COVID-19.

In its sample, this clone was seen once. The rearrangement joins TRBV4-1 to TRBJ1-1; tentative D call: TRBD1 (6 bases). Trimming took 1 base from V and 7 from J, leaving 19 bases between them. Germline values: CDR1 MGHRA, CDR2 YSYEKL. This CDR3 contains 16 residues. The CDR3 protein is CASSQVVSGGGIEAFF. CDR3 DNA sequence: TGCGCCAGCAGCCAAGTCGTCAGTGGCGGGGGCATTGAAGCTTTCTTT.

This clone was observed once. The chain carries TRBV12-5 and TRBJ1-4; weak D call: TRBD1 (6 bases). With 4 bases removed from V and 6 bases from J, the gap between germline ends came to 18 bases. The CDR3 contains 16 residues. The germline CDR1 and CDR2 sequences are LGHNT and FRNRAP. The DNA for the CDR3 is TGTGCTAGTGGTTGGGCCGTGCGGGGGGCGGATGAAAAACTGTTTTTT. Its protein product is CASGWAVRGADEKLFF.

The chain recombines TRBV11-2 with TRBJ2-5; the D gene is possibly TRBD1 (6 bases). V lost 1 base and J 0 bases, leaving 9 bases between the germline ends. Germline V CDR1 and CDR2: SGHAT, FQNNGV. The CDR3 has 15 amino acids. This CDR3 reads CASSLVWTDQETQYF. Here the CDR3 DNA reads TGTGCCAGCAGCTTAGTCTGGACAGACCAAGAGACCCAGTACTTC.

This chain links TRBV10-3 with TRBJ1-1; TRBD1 matches 10 bases. The length of the CDR3 is 18 residues. The J segment lost 3 bases and the V segment lost 10 bases, leaving 20 bases of the junction unmatched. Germline V gene lookup returns CDR1 ENHRY and CDR2 SYGVKD. The CDR3 loop is CASKFTGTGVGGDTEAFF. The DNA of the CDR3 is TGTGCCAGCAAGTTTACCGGGACAGGGGTTGGGGGGGACACTGAAGCTTTCTTT.

The chain recombines TRBV18 with TRBJ2-1, with 7 bases that match TRBD1. Germline-derived CDR1 and CDR2 are KGHSH and LQKENI. The CDR3 is 14 residues long. V gave up 2 bases and J gave up 5 bases; unmatched junction bases: 3. In DNA, the CDR3 is TGTGCCAGCTCACCATTTCAGGGGGACAATGAGCAGTTCTTC. Protein product: CASSPFQGDNEQFF.

J is TRBJ2-7 and V is TRBV25-1; D unclear. Trimming took off 1 base at V and 1 base at J, with 8 bases between the two ends. The CDR3 is made up of 14 amino acids. CDR1 MGHDK and CDR2 SYGVNS come from the germline V gene. The CDR3 region has the DNA TGTGCCAGCAGTGAATTGTCCAGGTCCTACGAGCAGTACTTC. Protein product: CASSELSRSYEQYF.

The CDR3 nucleotides are TGTGCCAGTAGTATACAGGGGCCCAACTATGGCTACACCTTC. Encoded protein: CASSIQGPNYGYTF. V usage is TRBV19 and J usage is TRBJ1-2; TRBD1 might be the D (6 bases). The CDR3 sequence is 14 residues long. Looked up from germline, CDR1 is LNHDA and CDR2 is SQIVND (reference sequence). V dropped 2 bases and J dropped 2 bases, with 9 bases sitting between them.

The chain combines TRBV7-8 with TRBJ2-5; the match to TRBD2 covers 9 bases. Germline V gene data show CDR1 as SGHVS and CDR2 as FQNEAQ. V dropped 6 bases and J dropped 0; count of bases not matched to a gene: 8. The CDR3 runs to 16 residues. Here the CDR3 reads CASRQRGGAYQETQYF. CDR3 in DNA: TGTGCCAGCAGACAACGCGGGGGGGCCTACCAAGAGACCCAGTACTTC.

This chain uses TRBV5-1 with TRBJ2-7; 9 bases line up with TRBD2. V trimming: 5 bases; J trimming: 3 bases; junction bases outside the gene matches: 6. The CDR3 is 14 amino acids. The germline V gene has CDR1 SGHRS and CDR2 YFSETQ. This CDR3 reads CASRQRGESYEQYF. The DNA for the CDR3 is TGCGCCAGCAGACAGCGGGGGGAGAGCTACGAGCAGTACTTC.

J is TRBJ1-2 and V is TRBV19; D remains unclear. This CDR3 comprises 13 residues. Looked up from germline, CDR1 is LNHDA and CDR2 is SQIVND (reference sequence). With 3 bases removed from V and 4 bases from J, the gap between germline ends came to 9 bases. The CDR3 DNA sequence: TGTGCCAGTAGTATCAGTGGCTCCTATGGCTACACCTTC. Amino acids: CASSISGSYGYTF.

This chain uses TRBV18 with TRBJ1-5; 8 bases are shared with TRBD1. Germline CDR1 reads KGHSH; CDR2 reads LQKENI. V lost 5 bases, J lost 5 bases, and 5 bases stayed unmatched. The CDR3 runs 14 residues. The chain's CDR3 is CASSGQGADQPQHF. The CDR3 DNA follows: TGTGCCAGCTCAGGTCAGGGGGCGGATCAGCCCCAGCATTTT.

This clone occurred a few times. The chain couples TRBV7-3 to TRBJ1-1; no reliable D call. Germline CDR1 reads SGHTA; CDR2 reads FQGTGA. V was shortened by 3 bases and J by 6 bases, with 8 bases between the two germline ends. The CDR3 runs to 12 residues. The CDR3 reads CASSLGGSEAFF. In DNA form, the CDR3 reads TGTGCCAGCAGCTTGGGAGGGTCTGAAGCTTTCTTT.

The V and J genes are TRBV19 and TRBJ1-2, with D unresolved. Germline CDR1 is LNHDA and CDR2 is SQIVND (reference sequence). Trimming pared 5 bases from V and 0 bases from J, leaving 10 bases between. The CDR3 spans 14 residues. The CDR3 sequence: CASSYTTTNYGYTF. For the CDR3, the DNA is TGTGCCAGTAGTTACACCACAACTAACTATGGCTACACCTTC.

This chain uses TRBV19 with TRBJ1-2; 10 nucleotides line up with TRBD1. CDR3 length equals 14 residues. With V trimmed by 8 bases and J by 4 bases, 7 bases remained unmatched. Germline V gene sequence: CDR1 LNHDA, CDR2 SQIVND (reference sequence). CDR3 bases: TGTGCCAGTGGCCGGGACAGGGGACGCTATGGCTACACCTTC. This translates into CASGRDRGRYGYTF.

The chain recombines TRBV7-9 with TRBJ2-1; 9 nucleotides agree with TRBD2. V was clipped by 6 bases and J by 2 bases; unmatched bases: 5. The CDR3 contains 15 residues. Germline V gene lookup returns CDR1 SEHNR and CDR2 FQNEAQ (reference sequence). The CDR3 sequence: CASRSQREAYNEQFF. CDR3 DNA: TGTGCCAGCAGATCACAGCGGGAGGCCTACAATGAGCAGTTCTTC. The whole variable domain, filled in from reference TRBV7-9 and TRBJ2-1, reads DTGVSQNPRHKITKRGQNVTFRCDPISEHNRLYWYRQTLGQGPEFLTYFQNEAQLEKSRLLSDRFSAERPKGSFSTLEIQRTEQGDSAMYLCASRSQREAYNEQFFGPGTRLTVL.

This chain connects TRBV10-3 to TRBJ1-1; maybe TRBD1 (6 bases). The germline V gene encodes CDR1 ENHRY and CDR2 SYGVKD. The CDR3 runs to 14 residues. V was cut by 7 bases and J by 3 bases, with 15 bases left in between. Here the CDR3 reads CAIKYRVEDTEAFF. The CDR3 DNA follows: TGTGCCATCAAATACAGGGTGGAGGACACTGAAGCTTTCTTT.

The CDR3 sequence is CTRSGSTDTQYF. The CDR3 nucleotides read TGCACCCGCTCGGGGAGCACAGATACGCAGTATTTT. The chain is built from TRBV1 and TRBJ2-3; the D call TRBD2 from the table was never checked on the DNA. TRBV1 is a documented pseudogene. This CDR3 spans 12 amino acids.

In nucleotides, the CDR3 is TGTGCCAGCAGCTTACTACTAAACAATGAGCAGTTCTTC. Its translation: CASSLLLNNEQFF. The V gene is TRBV11-2, the J gene TRBJ2-1, with no clear D. The CDR3 length is 13 residues. Trimming took off 2 bases at V and 5 bases at J, with 7 bases between the two ends. Germline CDR1 and CDR2: SGHAT and FQNNGV.

V is TRBV4-2 and J is TRBJ2-7; D may be TRBD2 (6 bases). The V gene's germline CDR1 is LGHNA and CDR2 YNFKEQ. This CDR3 is built from 16 residues. Trimming stripped 2 bases from V and 0 bases from J, with 14 bases between. CDR3 loop: CASSQQRAGSSYEQYF. The CDR3 nucleotides are TGTGCCAGCAGCCAACAAAGGGCCGGGAGCTCCTACGAGCAGTACTTC.